Listed here is a single T cell receptor beta chain. Its target is not known. The data are from a study of T-cell reconstitution after alpha-beta-depleted transplantation in children. Study-wide results and caveats: Recipient T cells and thymic progenitors that survived gave rise to the high TCRbeta diversity observed at day 60 in some patients. Alpha-beta T cells about two months after transplant reportedly derived from several hundred expanded graft clones. Most T-cell counts and diversity one year after the transplant came from T cells that were newly produced.

Library preparation (for TCRbeta) was performed with unique molecular identifiers. A single record per CDR3 protein comes from TCRdb applying MiXCR to the PCR reads. The profile shows around 120,000 distinct CDR3 sequences, more than 20% of them singletons. Between the trimmed V and J ends, which lost 5 bases and 0 bases, there was a span of 8 bases. This CDR3 has 14 residues. The specimen comprised PBMCs, mostly from graft donor cells, sampled 180 days after TCRalphabeta/CD19-depleted stem cell transplant. The gene calls are TRBV12-3 or TRBV12-4 and TRBJ2-1, with D unclear. The TCR was taken from a male patient between 2 and 10 years old who had a stem cell transplant for chronic granulomatous disease, so the T cells may come from the graft donor. The CDR3 spells CASSIRRSYNEQFF. The CDR3 DNA follows: TGTGCCAGCAGTATCAGACGCTCCTACAATGAGCAGTTCTTC.